Below, 31 T cell receptor beta chains from the same sample are listed, as sequenced in a study of beta chain features in type 1 diabetes. Study-level findings and limits: Shorter TCRB CDR3s, moderately but significantly so, were found in Type 1 diabetes patients in all four CD4+ subsets.

These receptors' antigens are unknown. Sequencing targeted expressed TCRB transcripts, as all isolated RNA had been reverse transcribed. Clones were sequenced by immunoSEQ multiplex PCR, and TCRdb holds only the in-frame ones, with some missing. The table records some 190,000 clones, approximately 8.1% of them present only once. Specimen: central memory CD4+ T cells from blood. These receptor sequences come from a man aged 18 to 35 with type 1 diabetes.

Details on this clone: Other DNA sequences in the sample encode the same CDR3. CDR3 sequence reads: CASSLGGQPQHF. CDR3 DNA: TGTGCCAGCAGCTTAGGCGGGCAGCCCCAGCATTTT. The chain employs TRBV7-9 and TRBJ1-5; no clear D gene. The length of the CDR3 is 12 residues. V gave up 1 base and J gave up 7 bases, with 5 bases separating them. Germline CDR1 is SEHNR and CDR2 is FQNEAQ (reference sequence).

The gene calls are TRBV7-9 and TRBJ2-3; TRBD2 agrees at 7 bases. V gave up 5 bases and J gave up 0 bases; unmatched junction bases: 8. The CDR3 runs 16 residues. Germline assignment: CDR1 SEHNR and CDR2 FQNEAQ (reference sequence). The CDR3 nucleotides read TGTGCCAGCAGCCCCGGGGCTAGCGGTAGCACAGATACGCAGTATTTT. This translates into CASSPGASGSTDTQYF.

This clone showed up just once. The J gene is TRBJ2-1, the V gene TRBV6-6; 12 bases fit TRBD2. Unmatched junction bases numbered 8, after V lost 6 bases and J lost 5 bases. This CDR3 contains 16 residues. CDR1 and CDR2 (germline): MNHNY, SVGAGI (reference sequence). The CDR3 is CASSTLAGGSNNEQFF. Here the CDR3 DNA reads TGTGCCAGCAGCACACTAGCGGGGGGTTCCAACAATGAGCAGTTCTTC.

This clone was counted a few times. The J gene is TRBJ2-1, the V gene TRBV23-1; weak D call: TRBD2 (5 bases). TRBV23-1 is placed among ORFs of uncertain function. The CDR3 sequence is 20 residues long. Trimming removed 3 bases from V and 3 bases from J, with 27 bases in between. The CDR3 here is CASSHLRDPSPLENYNEQFF. As DNA, the CDR3 is TGCGCCAGCAGTCATCTACGGGATCCTAGCCCTTTAGAGAACTACAATGAGCAGTTCTTC.

This sequence joins TRBV4-1 and TRBJ2-7; 14 bases agree with TRBD2. The CDR3 is 17 residues long. The germline CDR1 and CDR2 sequences are MGHRA and YSYEKL. J gave up 3 bases and V 0 bases, and 4 bases lay outside the gene matches. The CDR3 coding sequence is TGCGCCAGCAGCCAAGATCGGGGACTAGCGGGAGACTACGAGCAGTACTTC. Protein: CASSQDRGLAGDYEQYF.

J is TRBJ1-2 and V is TRBV27, with 8 bases aligning to TRBD1. Trimming at V came to 8 bases and at J to 4 bases, leaving 3 bases not matched to a gene. This CDR3 region has 12 residues. The V gene's germline CDR1 is MNHEY and CDR2 SMNVEV (reference sequence). The DNA of the CDR3 is TGTGCCAGCCAAGGACAGGGCTATGGCTACACCTTC. This gives the protein CASQGQGYGYTF.

The V call is TRBV28, the J call TRBJ1-5; no firm D call. Per germline, CDR1 MDHEN and CDR2 SYDVKM. This CDR3 region has 15 residues. Trimming took 6 bases from V and 6 from J, leaving 18 bases between them. This chain's CDR3 is CASSPGIRGSQPQHF. The CDR3 DNA reads as TGTGCCAGCAGCCCGGGTATCCGAGGAAGTCAGCCCCAGCATTTT. The variable domain in full, with the rest retrieved from reference TRBV28 and TRBJ1-5, is DVKVTQSSRYLVKRTGEKVFLECVQDMDHENMFWYRQDPGLGLRLIYFSYDVKMKEKGDIPEGYSVSREKKERFSLILESASTNQTSMYLCASSPGIRGSQPQHFGDGTRLSIL.

This clone has only a few counts. The rearrangement joins TRBV28 to TRBJ2-3; TRBD2 aligns across 10 bases. J lost 4 bases, V lost 6 bases, and 7 bases had no gene match. This CDR3 spans 15 amino acids. Germline CDR1 is MDHEN and CDR2 is SYDVKM. In DNA form, the CDR3 reads TGTGCCAGCAGCCCCCGTCTAGCGGGGGCAGATACGCAGTATTTT. Translation: CASSPRLAGADTQYF. The full variable domain, in which reference TRBV28 and TRBJ2-3 provide the parts outside the CDR3, is DVKVTQSSRYLVKRTGEKVFLECVQDMDHENMFWYRQDPGLGLRLIYFSYDVKMKEKGDIPEGYSVSREKKERFSLILESASTNQTSMYLCASSPRLAGADTQYFGPGTRLTVL.

This clone has only a few counts. The chain links TRBV12-2 to TRBJ2-5; the D call TRBD2 from the table was never checked on the DNA. TRBV12-2 corresponds to a pseudogene. This CDR3 has 13 amino acids. The CDR3 loop is CASRSGGKETQYF. The CDR3 DNA reads TGTGCAAGTCGCTCAGGAGGGAAGGAGACCCAGTACTTC.

This clone was observed a few times. The V call is TRBV7-2, the J call TRBJ2-7; TRBD1 aligns across 12 bases. This CDR3 region has 14 residues. CDR1 is SGHTA and CDR2 is FQGNSA in the germline V gene. The junction had 5 bases not matched to a gene; V was cut back by 7 bases and J by 4 bases. CDR3 sequence: CASMPGQGAYEQYF. CDR3 sequence (DNA): TGTGCCAGCATGCCGGGACAGGGGGCGTACGAGCAGTACTTC.

This sequence joins TRBV6-5 and TRBJ2-7; 9 bases are a match to TRBD2. The CDR3 consists of 14 residues. CDR1 is MNHEY and CDR2 is SVGAGI in the germline V gene. The V segment lost 6 bases and the J segment 5 bases; nucleotides outside the gene matches: 8. For the CDR3, the DNA is TGTGCCAGCAGCCCCGGGACTAGCAGCGACGAGCAGTACTTC. Protein sequence: CASSPGTSSDEQYF.

This clone appeared many times. The same CDR3 is also encoded by other DNA sequences in this sample. V is TRBV9 and J is TRBJ2-3; the D is unclear. V gave up 4 bases and J gave up 3 bases, with 9 bases separating them. This CDR3 has 13 residues. Germline CDR1 is SGDLS and CDR2 is YYNGEE. The CDR3 sequence: CASSKTGTDTQYF. DNA for the CDR3: TGTGCCAGCAGCAAGACTGGAACAGATACGCAGTATTTT.

This clone was picked up a small number of times. This chain connects TRBV6-5 to TRBJ2-7, with D possibly TRBD2 on 5 matching bases. Trimming left V 3 bases short and J 5 bases short, with 11 bases between. The CDR3 is 13 residues long. Germline V lookup: CDR1 MNHEY, CDR2 SVGAGI. CDR3 residues: CASSYPLAHEQYF. DNA for the CDR3: TGTGCCAGCAGTTATCCCCTAGCCCACGAGCAGTACTTC.

This clone was found a few times. V and J are TRBV7-2 and TRBJ2-7; perhaps TRBD2 as D (6 bases). Per the germline V gene, CDR1 is SGHTA and CDR2 is FQGNSA. The CDR3 consists of 14 residues. V lost 1 base, J lost 5 bases, and 12 bases lay in between. CDR3 DNA: TGTGCCAGCAGCTTAGGGGCTAGCGTCGACGAGCAGTACTTC. Translation: CASSLGASVDEQYF.

This chain connects TRBV5-1 to TRBJ2-1; unclear D gene. Per the germline V gene, CDR1 is SGHRS and CDR2 is YFSETQ. This CDR3 is built from 13 residues. Trimming removed 1 base at V and 3 bases at J, with 5 bases between. Written as DNA, the CDR3 is TGCGCCAGCAGCTTGAACAACTACAATGAGCAGTTCTTC. The encoded protein is CASSLNNYNEQFF.

This clone was found once. The CDR3 nucleotides read TGTGCCAGCAGCTCTGACAGGGGGGGAGGCTACACCTTC. Amino acids: CASSSDRGGGYTF. The chain recombines TRBV7-2 with TRBJ1-2; 9 positions match TRBD1. From germline, CDR1 is SGHTA and CDR2 FQGNSA. Germline trimming cut 4 bases from V and 8 bases from J; bases unmatched to any gene: 5. The CDR3 covers 13 residues.

This clone turned up a few times. V usage is TRBV19 and J usage is TRBJ2-5; the D gene is possibly TRBD1 (5 bases). V was trimmed by 1 base and J by 5 bases, leaving 11 bases between them. The CDR3 contains 14 residues. CDR1 and CDR2 from the germline V gene are LNHDA and SQIVND (reference sequence). The CDR3 DNA follows: TGTGCCAGTAGTATAGCGTCAGGGTTGGAGACCCAGTACTTC. It specifies CASSIASGLETQYF.

The V call is TRBV28, the J call TRBJ1-5, with D uncertain. The CDR3 is made up of 17 amino acids. The V gene lost 2 bases and the J gene lost 1 base, with 15 bases spanning the gap. The V gene's germline CDR1 is MDHEN and CDR2 SYDVKM. The CDR3 protein is CASSLIPSGRSNQPQHF. In nucleotides, the CDR3 is TGTGCCAGCAGTTTAATCCCTTCGGGAAGGAGCAATCAGCCCCAGCATTTT.

In this sample, this clone turned up many times. V and J are TRBV6-6 and TRBJ1-1; D may be TRBD1 (6 bases). The CDR3 is 16 amino acids. Per the germline V gene, CDR1 is MNHNY and CDR2 is SVGAGI (reference sequence). Trimming removed 5 bases from V and 4 bases from J, with 20 bases in between. The CDR3 DNA reads as TGTGCCAGCAGTCCCCCCCGAAGGGGGATGGGCACTGAAGCTTTCTTT. This encodes CASSPPRRGMGTEAFF.

This clone was observed a handful of times. The V gene is TRBV14, the J gene TRBJ2-7, with D possibly being TRBD1 (5 bases). Trimming took 0 bases from V and 3 from J, leaving 12 bases between them. This CDR3 has 15 amino acids. Germline V gene lookup returns CDR1 SGHDN and CDR2 FVKESK. The CDR3 spells CASSQDPWTNYEQYF. The CDR3 DNA reads TGTGCCAGCAGCCAAGATCCATGGACAAACTACGAGCAGTACTTC.

Turning to this clone: Other nucleotide sequences in the sample specify the same CDR3. The genes are TRBV7-2 and TRBJ2-7; 9 bases match TRBD2. Germline trimming cut 1 base from V and 2 bases from J; bases unmatched to any gene: 3. Looked up from germline, CDR1 is SGHTA and CDR2 is FQGNSA. The CDR3 spans 15 residues. The CDR3, as DNA: TGTGCCAGCAGCTTAGGTGCGGGAGGGCCCTACGAGCAGTACTTC. This sequence encodes CASSLGAGGPYEQYF.

V is TRBV11-3 and J is TRBJ2-5; the D gene is possibly TRBD2 (5 bases). Germline CDR1 reads SGHNT; CDR2 reads YENEEA. The ends were cut back, 5 bases at V and 5 bases at J, with 15 bases in the middle. The CDR3 runs 14 residues. CDR3 sequence (DNA): TGTGCCAGCAGCCACGGCCTGCGGAGGGAGACCCAGTACTTC. Residues: CASSHGLRRETQYF.

This clone was seen only a few times. The chain has TRBV9 and TRBJ2-3, with TRBD2 identical over 8 bases. V dropped 0 bases and J dropped 4; count of bases not matched to a gene: 7. Germline CDR1 is SGDLS and CDR2 is YYNGEE. The CDR3 has 16 amino acids. The CDR3 DNA is TGTGCCAGCAGCGTAGCCAGCGGGGGAAGCTCAGATACGCAGTATTTT. Protein product: CASSVASGGSSDTQYF.

This chain joins TRBV11-2 and TRBJ2-7; D unresolved. V lost 4 bases and J lost 3, with 19 bases in between. CDR1 and CDR2 (germline): SGHAT, FQNNGV. The CDR3 length is 16 residues. CDR3: CASSSPGDTSSYEQYF. In nucleotides, the CDR3 is TGTGCCAGCAGCTCTCCCGGTGACACCTCAAGCTACGAGCAGTACTTC.

This clone was seen more than once but under ten times. In nucleotides, the CDR3 is TGTGCCAGCAAGGCGGGGGGGAGCTACGAGCAGTACTTC. It is translated as CASKAGGSYEQYF. This rearrangement joins TRBV6-5 to TRBJ2-7; 9 positions match TRBD2. CDR1 and CDR2 (germline): MNHEY, SVGAGI. CDR3 size: 13 residues. The J segment lost 3 bases and the V segment lost 7 bases, leaving 4 bases of the junction unmatched.

This clone came up a few times. In DNA, the CDR3 is TGCGCCAGCAGCTGGCAGGGCGGTCGGGACACTGAAGCTTTCTTT. Residues: CASSWQGGRDTEAFF. The chain uses TRBV5-1 and TRBJ1-1; tentative D call: TRBD1 (5 bases). The germline gives CDR1 SGHRS, CDR2 YFSETQ. The CDR3 consists of 15 residues. V lost 3 bases, J lost 3 bases, and 15 bases lay in between.

This clone was counted a few times. The J gene is TRBJ2-5, the V gene TRBV7-9, with 14 positions matching TRBD2. The CDR3 has 18 residues. Per germline, CDR1 SEHNR and CDR2 FQNEAQ (reference sequence). Trimming at V came to 5 bases and at J to 0 bases, leaving 8 bases not matched to a gene. CDR3 nucleotide sequence: TGTGCCAGCAGCCAAGGACTAGCGGGGGGACGGTACCAAGAGACCCAGTACTTC. This sequence encodes CASSQGLAGGRYQETQYF.

This chain links TRBV10-1 with TRBJ2-2, with a tentative D call TRBD2 (6 bases). The germline gives CDR1 WNHNN, CDR2 SYGVQD (reference sequence). The length of the CDR3 is 13 residues. Trimming cost V 2 bases and J 5 bases, with 6 bases left between them. The CDR3 spells CASSERGTGELFF. The CDR3 DNA is TGCGCCAGCAGTGAGCGGGGGACCGGGGAGCTGTTTTTT.

This clone was detected only a few times. The rearrangement uses TRBV7-9 and TRBJ2-3; a possible D gene is TRBD1 (5 bases). V lost 2 bases to trimming and J lost 4 bases, with 7 bases between them. Germline CDR1 reads SEHNR; CDR2 reads FQNEAQ (reference sequence). This CDR3 contains 13 residues. The CDR3 coding sequence is TGTGCCAGCAGCTTACAGGGTCCAGATACGCAGTATTTT. It specifies CASSLQGPDTQYF.

The chain couples TRBV28 to TRBJ1-4, with 8 bases lining up with TRBD1. Trimming cost V 5 bases and J 4 bases; bases outside gene matches: 9. This CDR3 is 16 amino acids long. Germline assignment: CDR1 MDHEN and CDR2 SYDVKM. The CDR3 coding sequence is TGTGCCAGCAGTCGACCGCGGGGACAGGTTAATGAAAAACTGTTTTTT. Translation gives CASSRPRGQVNEKLFF.

The chain recombines TRBV7-2 with TRBJ2-1, with 12 bases that match TRBD2. V lost 3 bases and J lost 7; bases outside the gene matches: 1. CDR1 is SGHTA, CDR2 FQGNSA, per germline. CDR3 length: 14 amino acids. The CDR3 protein is CASSFGLAGNEQFF. The CDR3 DNA follows: TGTGCCAGCAGCTTTGGACTAGCGGGGAATGAGCAGTTCTTC.